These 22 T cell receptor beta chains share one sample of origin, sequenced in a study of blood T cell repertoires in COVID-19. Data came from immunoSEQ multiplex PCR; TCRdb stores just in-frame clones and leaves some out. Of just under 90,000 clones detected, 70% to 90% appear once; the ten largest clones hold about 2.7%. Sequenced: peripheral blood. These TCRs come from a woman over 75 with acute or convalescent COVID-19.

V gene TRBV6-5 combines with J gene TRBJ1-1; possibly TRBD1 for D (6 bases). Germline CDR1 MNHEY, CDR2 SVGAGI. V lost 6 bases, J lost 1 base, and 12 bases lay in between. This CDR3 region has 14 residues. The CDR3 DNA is TGTGCCAGCAGCCCCCAGGGGCAGAACACTGAAGCTTTCTTT. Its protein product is CASSPQGQNTEAFF.

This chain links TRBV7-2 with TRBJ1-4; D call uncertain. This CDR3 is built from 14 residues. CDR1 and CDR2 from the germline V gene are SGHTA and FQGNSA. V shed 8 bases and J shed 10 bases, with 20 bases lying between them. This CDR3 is CASGLPALEGKLFF. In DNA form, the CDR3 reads TGTGCCAGCGGACTACCGGCCCTGGAGGGAAAACTGTTTTTT.

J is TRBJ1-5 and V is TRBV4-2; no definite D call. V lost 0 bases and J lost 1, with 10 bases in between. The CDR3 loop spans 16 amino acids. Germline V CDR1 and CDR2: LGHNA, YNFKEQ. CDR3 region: CASSQELLRSNQPQHF. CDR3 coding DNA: TGTGCCAGCAGCCAAGAACTTTTGAGGAGCAATCAGCCCCAGCATTTT.

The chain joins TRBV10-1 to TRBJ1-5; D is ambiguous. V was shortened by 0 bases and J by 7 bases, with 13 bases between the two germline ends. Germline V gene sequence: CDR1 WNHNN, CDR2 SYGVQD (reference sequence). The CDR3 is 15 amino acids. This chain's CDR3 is CASSESHPSGQPQHF. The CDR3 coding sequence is TGCGCCAGCAGTGAGTCTCACCCGTCGGGGCAGCCCCAGCATTTT.

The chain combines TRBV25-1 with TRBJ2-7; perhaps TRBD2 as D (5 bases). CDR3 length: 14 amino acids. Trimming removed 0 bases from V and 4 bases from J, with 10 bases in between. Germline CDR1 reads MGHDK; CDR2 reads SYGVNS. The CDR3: CASSEYGLAYEQYF. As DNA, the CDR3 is TGTGCCAGCAGTGAATATGGTCTAGCTTACGAGCAGTACTTC.

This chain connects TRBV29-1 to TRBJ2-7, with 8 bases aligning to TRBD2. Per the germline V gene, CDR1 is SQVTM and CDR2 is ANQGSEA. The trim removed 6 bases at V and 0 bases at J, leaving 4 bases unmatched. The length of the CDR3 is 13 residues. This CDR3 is CSVGRGGSYEQYF. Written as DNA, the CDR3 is TGCAGCGTCGGTCGGGGGGGCTCCTACGAGCAGTACTTC.

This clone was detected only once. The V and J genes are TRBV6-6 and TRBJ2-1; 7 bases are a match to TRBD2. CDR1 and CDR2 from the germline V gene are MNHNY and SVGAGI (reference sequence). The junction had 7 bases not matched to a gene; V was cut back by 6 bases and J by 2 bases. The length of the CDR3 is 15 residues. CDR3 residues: CASSLSGPAYNEQFF. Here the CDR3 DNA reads TGTGCCAGCAGCCTTAGCGGGCCCGCCTACAATGAGCAGTTCTTC.

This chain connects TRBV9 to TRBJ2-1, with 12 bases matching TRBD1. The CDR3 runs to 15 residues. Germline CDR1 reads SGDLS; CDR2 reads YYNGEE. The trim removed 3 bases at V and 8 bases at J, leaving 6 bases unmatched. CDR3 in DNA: TGTGCCAGCAGCGGGGGGACAGGGGGCGCCCATGAGCAGTTCTTC. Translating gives CASSGGTGGAHEQFF. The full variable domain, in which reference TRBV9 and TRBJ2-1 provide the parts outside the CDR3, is DSGVTQTPKHLITATGQRVTLRCSPRSGDLSVYWYQQSLDQGLQFLIQYYNGEERAKGNILERFSAQQFPDLHSELNLSSLELGDSALYFCASSGGTGGAHEQFFGPGTRLTVL.

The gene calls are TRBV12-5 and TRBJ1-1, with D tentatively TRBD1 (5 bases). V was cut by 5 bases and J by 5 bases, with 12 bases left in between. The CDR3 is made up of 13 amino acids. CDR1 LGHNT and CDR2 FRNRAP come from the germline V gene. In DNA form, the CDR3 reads TGTGCTAGTGGTCCCGGAGGGACTACTGAAGCTTTCTTT. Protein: CASGPGGTTEAFF.

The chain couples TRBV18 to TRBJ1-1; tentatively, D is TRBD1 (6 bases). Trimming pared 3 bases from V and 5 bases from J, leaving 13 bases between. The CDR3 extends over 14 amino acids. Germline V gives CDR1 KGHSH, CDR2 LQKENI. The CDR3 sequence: CASSPLPGETEAFF. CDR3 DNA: TGTGCCAGCTCACCCCTCCCAGGGGAGACTGAAGCTTTCTTT.

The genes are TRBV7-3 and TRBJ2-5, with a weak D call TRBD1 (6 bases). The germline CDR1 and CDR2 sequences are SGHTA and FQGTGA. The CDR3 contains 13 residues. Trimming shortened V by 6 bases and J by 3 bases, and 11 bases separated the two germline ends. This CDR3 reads CASSFQGKETQYF. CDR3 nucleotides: TGTGCCAGCAGTTTTCAGGGGAAAGAGACCCAGTACTTC.

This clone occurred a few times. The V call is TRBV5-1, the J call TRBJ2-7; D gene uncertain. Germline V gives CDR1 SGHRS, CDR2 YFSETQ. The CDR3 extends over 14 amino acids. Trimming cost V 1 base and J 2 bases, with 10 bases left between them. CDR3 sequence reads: CASSLNSLPYEQYF. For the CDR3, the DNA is TGCGCCAGCAGCTTGAATAGTCTGCCCTACGAGCAGTACTTC.

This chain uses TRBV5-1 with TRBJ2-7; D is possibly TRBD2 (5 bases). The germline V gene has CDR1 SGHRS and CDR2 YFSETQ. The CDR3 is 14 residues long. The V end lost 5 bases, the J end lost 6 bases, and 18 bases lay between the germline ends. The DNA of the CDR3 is TGCGCCAGCAGAAAGACACCCGGGGTGGGCGAGCAGTACTTC. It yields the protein CASRKTPGVGEQYF.

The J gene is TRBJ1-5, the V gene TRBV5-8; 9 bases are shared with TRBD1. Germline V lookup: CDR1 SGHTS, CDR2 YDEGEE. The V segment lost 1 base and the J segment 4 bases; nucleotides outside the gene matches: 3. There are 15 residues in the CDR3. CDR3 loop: CASSLLGQGNQPQHF. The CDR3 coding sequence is TGTGCCAGCAGCTTGTTAGGACAGGGGAATCAGCCCCAGCATTTT. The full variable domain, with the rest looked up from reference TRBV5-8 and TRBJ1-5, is EAGVTQSPTHLIKTRGQQATLRCSPISGHTSVYWYQQALGLGLQFLLWYDEGEERNRGNFPPRFSGRQFPNYSSELNVNALELEDSALYLCASSLLGQGNQPQHFGDGTRLSIL.

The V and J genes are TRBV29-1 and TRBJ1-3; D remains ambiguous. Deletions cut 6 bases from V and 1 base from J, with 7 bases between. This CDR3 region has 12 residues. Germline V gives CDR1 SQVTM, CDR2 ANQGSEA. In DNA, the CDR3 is TGCAGCGTCGGGGTTTCTGGAAACACCATATATTTT. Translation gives CSVGVSGNTIYF.

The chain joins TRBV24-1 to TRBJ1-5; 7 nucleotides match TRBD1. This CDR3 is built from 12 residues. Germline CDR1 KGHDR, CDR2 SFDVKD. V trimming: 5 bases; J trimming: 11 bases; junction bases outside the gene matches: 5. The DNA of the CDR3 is TGTGCCACCAGTGGGCCAGGGGGGTCCCAGCATTTT. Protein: CATSGPGGSQHF.

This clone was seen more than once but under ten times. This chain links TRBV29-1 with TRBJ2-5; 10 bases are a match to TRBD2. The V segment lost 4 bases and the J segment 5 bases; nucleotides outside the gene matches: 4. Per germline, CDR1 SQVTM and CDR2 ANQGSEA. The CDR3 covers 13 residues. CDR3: CSVASSGSETQYF. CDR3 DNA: TGCAGCGTTGCGTCTAGCGGGAGTGAGACCCAGTACTTC. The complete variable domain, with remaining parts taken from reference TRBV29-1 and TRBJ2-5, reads SAVISQKPSRDICQRGTSLTIQCQVDSQVTMMFWYRQQPGQSLTLIATANQGSEATYESGFVIDKFPISRPNLTFSTLTVSNMSPEDSSIYLCSVASSGSETQYFGPGTRLLVL.

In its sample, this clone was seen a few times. CDR3 bases: TGCGCCAGCAGCCAGTCAGGATTCGCGAACACCGGGGAGCTGTTTTTT. Its translation: CASSQSGFANTGELFF. V usage is TRBV4-3 and J usage is TRBJ2-2, with D unclear. The germline gives CDR1 LGHNA, CDR2 YSLEER. This CDR3 is 16 amino acids long. Trimming cost V 3 bases and J 0 bases, with 11 bases left between them.

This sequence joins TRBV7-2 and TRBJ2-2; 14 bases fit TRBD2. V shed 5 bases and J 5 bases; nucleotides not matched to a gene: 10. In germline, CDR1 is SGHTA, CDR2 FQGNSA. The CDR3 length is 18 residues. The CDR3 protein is CASSHGLAGGRYTGELFF. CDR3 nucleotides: TGTGCCAGCAGCCACGGACTAGCGGGGGGCCGATATACCGGGGAGCTGTTTTTT.

The CDR3: CASRDILTGGGGYTF. DNA for the CDR3: TGTGCCAGCAGGGATATACTAACAGGGGGCGGAGGCTACACCTTC. The rearrangement joins TRBV6-5 to TRBJ1-2; 9 bases align to TRBD1. Germline-derived CDR1 and CDR2 are MNHEY and SVGAGI. J was trimmed by 8 bases and V by 6 bases; bases with no gene match: 13. The CDR3 has 15 residues.

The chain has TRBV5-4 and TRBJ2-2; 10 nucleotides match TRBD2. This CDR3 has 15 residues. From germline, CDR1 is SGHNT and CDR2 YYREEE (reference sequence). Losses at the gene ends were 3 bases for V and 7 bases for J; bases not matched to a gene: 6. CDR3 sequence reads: CASSSERGGHGELFF. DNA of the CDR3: TGTGCCAGCAGCTCTGAGCGGGGGGGCCACGGGGAGCTGTTTTTT.

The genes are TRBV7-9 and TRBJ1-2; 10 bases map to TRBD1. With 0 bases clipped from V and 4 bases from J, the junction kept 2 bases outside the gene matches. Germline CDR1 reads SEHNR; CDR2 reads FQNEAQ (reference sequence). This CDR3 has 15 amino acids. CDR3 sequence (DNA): TGTGCCAGCAGCTTAGCCGGACAGGGGGGCTATGGCTACACCTTC. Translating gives CASSLAGQGGYGYTF.